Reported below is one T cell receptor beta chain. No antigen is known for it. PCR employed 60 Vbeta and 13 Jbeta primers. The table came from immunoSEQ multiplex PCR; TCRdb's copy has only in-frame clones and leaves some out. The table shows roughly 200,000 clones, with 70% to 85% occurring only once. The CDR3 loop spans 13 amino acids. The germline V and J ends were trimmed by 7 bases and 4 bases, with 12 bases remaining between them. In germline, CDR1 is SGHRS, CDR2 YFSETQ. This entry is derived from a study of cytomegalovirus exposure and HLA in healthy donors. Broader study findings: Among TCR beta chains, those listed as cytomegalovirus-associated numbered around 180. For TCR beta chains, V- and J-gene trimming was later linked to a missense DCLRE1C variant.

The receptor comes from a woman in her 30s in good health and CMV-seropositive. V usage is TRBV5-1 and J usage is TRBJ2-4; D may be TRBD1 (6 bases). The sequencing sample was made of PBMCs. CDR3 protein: CASRDTLKNIQYF. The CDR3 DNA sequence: TGCGCCAGCCGGGACACATTAAAAAACATTCAGTACTTC.